This entry concerns a single T cell receptor beta chain. Its specificity is not known. The CDR3 spans 13 residues. V was pared by 6 bases and J by 8 bases, with 5 bases of the junction left unmatched. Each CDR3 protein gets one entry after TCRdb re-called the RT-PCR reads with MiXCR. The top ten clones hold approximately 10% of a sample with about 310,000 distinct CDR3 sequences, over 20% of them seen once. The data are from a study of response to subunit inactivated influenza vaccine. Study conclusions and caveats: The authors offered the suggestion that each seasonal influenza vaccination recruits few new T cells.

This chain joins TRBV12-3 or TRBV12-4 and TRBJ2-1, with 9 bases fitting TRBD1. This TCR was sampled from a man aged 45-69 years who received an inactivated influenza vaccine. The sequenced sample was PBMCs from blood, obtained 21 months after vaccination. CDR3 nucleotide sequence: TGTGCCAGCAGCCGACAGGGGGAAGATGAGCAGTTCTTC. The encoded protein is CASSRQGEDEQFF.